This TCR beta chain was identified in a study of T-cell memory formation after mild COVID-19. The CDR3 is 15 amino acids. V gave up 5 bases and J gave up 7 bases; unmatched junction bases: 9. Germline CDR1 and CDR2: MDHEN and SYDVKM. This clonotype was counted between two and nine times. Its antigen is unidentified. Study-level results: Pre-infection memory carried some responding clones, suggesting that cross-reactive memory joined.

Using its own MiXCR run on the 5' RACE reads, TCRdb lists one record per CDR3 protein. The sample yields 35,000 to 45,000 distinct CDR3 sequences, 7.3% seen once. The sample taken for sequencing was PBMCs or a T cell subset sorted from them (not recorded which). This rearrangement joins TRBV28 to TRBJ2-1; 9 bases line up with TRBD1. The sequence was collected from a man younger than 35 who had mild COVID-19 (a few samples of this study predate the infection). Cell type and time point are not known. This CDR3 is CASSNSQGAFNEQFF. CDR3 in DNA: TGTGCCAGCAGTAACTCACAGGGGGCGTTTAATGAGCAGTTCTTC.